This TCR beta chain is from a study of Graves' ophthalmopathy and Graves' hyperthyroidism. Study-wide points: Most thyroid clonotypes with frequency above 0.001 were detected in blood too. From stable hyperthyroidism, ophthalmopathy was separated by a 13-signature model with roughly 89% sensitivity and around 80% specificity. For predicting ophthalmopathy progression, the model had roughly 70% sensitivity and around 72% specificity.

There are 12 residues in the CDR3. Germline V gene data show CDR1 as SQVTM and CDR2 as ANQGSEA. V lost 2 bases to trimming and J lost 4 bases, with 8 bases between them. Beta-chain TCR CDR3 regions were amplified from RNA transcripts. Following a first-round RT-PCR that used HTBI primers, a second-round multiplex PCR was carried out. TCRdb reprocessed the multiplex PCR reads with MiXCR, giving one entry per CDR3 protein. The sample consists of 650,000 to 900,000 distinct CDR3 sequences, roughly 40% of them appearing once. With a duration under 3 months, ophthalmopathy in the donors showed moderate-to-severe activity, CAS ≥3 and NOSPECS ≥4. Remarks on this clonotype: Its antigen is as yet unknown.

This chain joins TRBV29-1 and TRBJ1-2; D is uncertain. Material for sequencing was peripheral blood. The sequence came from an adult man with Graves' ophthalmopathy. The CDR3 is CSVERQVYGYTF. The CDR3 DNA reads TGCAGCGTTGAACGGCAGGTCTATGGCTACACCTTC.